The text below deals with one TCR beta chain. The data derive from a study of blood T cell repertoires in COVID-19. The wider study: The study drew acute and convalescent COVID-19 samples from the United States, Italy and Spain. The analysed material was cDNA or gDNA that came from T cells, B-cell-depleted T cells, or PBMCs.

Per the authors' pipeline: For nucleated cells, counts were estimated from reference gene primer amplification. The data were produced by immunoSEQ multiplex PCR, yet TCRdb's version contains in-frame clones alone and is incomplete. V and J calls and clone size are those listed in that table; D and trimming were worked out from the DNA. The repertoire holds hundreds of thousands of clones, with roughly 90% as singletons. V shed 0 bases and J 3 bases; nucleotides not matched to a gene: 8. The germline gives CDR1 SGHKS, CDR2 YYEKEE (reference sequence). The CDR3 is 17 residues long. Sequenced material: peripheral blood. The origin of this receptor is a man younger than 35 with active or convalescent COVID-19. The rearrangement links TRBV5-5 to TRBJ2-7; 11 bases are a match to TRBD2. The CDR3 DNA follows: TGTGCCAGCAGCTTGGAAACGGGACTAGCGGACCGCTACGAGCAGTACTTC. Translated: CASSLETGLADRYEQYF.